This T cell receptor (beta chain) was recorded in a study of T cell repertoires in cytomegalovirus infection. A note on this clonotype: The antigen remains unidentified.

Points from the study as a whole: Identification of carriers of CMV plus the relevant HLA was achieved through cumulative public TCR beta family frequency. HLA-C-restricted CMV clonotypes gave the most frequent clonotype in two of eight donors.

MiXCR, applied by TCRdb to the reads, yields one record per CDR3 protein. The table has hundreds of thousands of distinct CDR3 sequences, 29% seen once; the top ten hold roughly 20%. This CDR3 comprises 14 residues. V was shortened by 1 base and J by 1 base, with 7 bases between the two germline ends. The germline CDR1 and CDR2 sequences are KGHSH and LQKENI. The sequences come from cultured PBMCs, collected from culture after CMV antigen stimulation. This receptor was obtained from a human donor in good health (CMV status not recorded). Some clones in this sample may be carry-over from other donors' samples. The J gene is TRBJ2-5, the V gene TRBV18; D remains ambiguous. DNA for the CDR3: TGTGCCAGCTCACCACAGAGGCCCCAAGAGACCCAGTACTTC. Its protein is CASSPQRPQETQYF.